This T cell receptor (beta chain) is from a study of blood T cell repertoires in COVID-19. Looking at the study overall: Some COVID-19 samples were acute and others convalescent; all came from the United States, Italy and Spain. T cells, B-cell-depleted T cells, or PBMCs supplied cDNA or gDNA.

Original processing notes: By means of reference gene primer amplification, nucleated cell counts were estimated. Assay used: immunoSEQ multiplex PCR; TCRdb lists only in-frame clones, some missing. V, J and clone size were drawn from that table, and D and trimming were deduced from the DNA. The repertoire includes roughly 330,000 clones, roughly 90% of them detected once, and around 6.6% sits in the top ten. The CDR3 length is 17 residues. Germline V gene data show CDR1 as SGHTA and CDR2 as FQGTGA. With 6 bases clipped from V and 2 bases from J, the junction kept 13 bases outside the gene matches. The sequenced material came from peripheral blood. This clonotype originated in a man younger than 30 who had recovered from COVID-19. The rearrangement uses TRBV7-3 and TRBJ1-1, with TRBD1 matching over 9 bases. CDR3 nucleotides: TGTGCCAGCAGGGGCGGGACAGGGTCAGGGAACAACACTGAAGCTTTCTTT. It codes for CASRGGTGSGNNTEAFF.